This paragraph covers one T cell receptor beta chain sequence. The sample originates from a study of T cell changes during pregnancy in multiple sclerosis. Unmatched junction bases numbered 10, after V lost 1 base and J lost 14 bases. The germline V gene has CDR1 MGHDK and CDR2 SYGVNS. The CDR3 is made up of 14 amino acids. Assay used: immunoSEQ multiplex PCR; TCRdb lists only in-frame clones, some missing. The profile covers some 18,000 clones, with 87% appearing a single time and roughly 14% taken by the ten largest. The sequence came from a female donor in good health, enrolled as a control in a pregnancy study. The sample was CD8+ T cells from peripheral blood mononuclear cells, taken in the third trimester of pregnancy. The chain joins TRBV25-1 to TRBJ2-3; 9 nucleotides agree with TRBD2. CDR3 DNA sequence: TGTGCCAGCAGTGAATCTGTAGCGGGAGTAGTTCGGTATTTT. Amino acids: CASSESVAGVVRYF. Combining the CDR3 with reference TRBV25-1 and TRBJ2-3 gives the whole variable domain EADIYQTPRYLVIGTGKKITLECSQTMGHDKMYWYQQDPGMELHLIHYSYGVNSTEKGDLSSESTVSRIRTEHFPLTLESARPSHTSQYLCASSESVAGVVRYFGPGTRLTVL.